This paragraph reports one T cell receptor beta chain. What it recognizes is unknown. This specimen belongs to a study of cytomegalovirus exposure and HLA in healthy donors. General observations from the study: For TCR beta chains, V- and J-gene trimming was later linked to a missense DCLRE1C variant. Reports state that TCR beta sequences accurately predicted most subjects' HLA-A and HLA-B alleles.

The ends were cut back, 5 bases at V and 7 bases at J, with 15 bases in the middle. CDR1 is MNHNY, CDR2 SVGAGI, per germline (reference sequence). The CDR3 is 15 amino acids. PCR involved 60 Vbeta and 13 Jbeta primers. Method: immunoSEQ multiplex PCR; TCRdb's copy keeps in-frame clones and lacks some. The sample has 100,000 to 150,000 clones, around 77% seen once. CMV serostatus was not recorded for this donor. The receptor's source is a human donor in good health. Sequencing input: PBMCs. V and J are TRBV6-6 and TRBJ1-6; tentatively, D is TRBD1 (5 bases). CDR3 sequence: CASSPGARGNSPLHF. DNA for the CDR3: TGTGCCAGCAGTCCCGGGGCCCGGGGGAATTCACCCCTCCACTTT.